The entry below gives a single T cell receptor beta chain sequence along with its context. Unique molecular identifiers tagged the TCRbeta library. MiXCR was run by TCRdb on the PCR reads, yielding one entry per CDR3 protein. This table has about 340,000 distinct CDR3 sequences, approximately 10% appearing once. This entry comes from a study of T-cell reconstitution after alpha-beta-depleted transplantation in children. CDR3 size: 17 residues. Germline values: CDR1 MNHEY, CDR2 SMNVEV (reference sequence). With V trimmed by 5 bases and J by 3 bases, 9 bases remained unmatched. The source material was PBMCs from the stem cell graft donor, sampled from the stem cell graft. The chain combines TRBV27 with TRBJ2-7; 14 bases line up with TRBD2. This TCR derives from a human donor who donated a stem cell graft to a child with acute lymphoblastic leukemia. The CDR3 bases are TGTGCCAGCAGTCTCCGGACTAGCGGGAGGATGAGCTACGAGCAGTACTTC. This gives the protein CASSLRTSGRMSYEQYF.